The text below deals with one T cell receptor beta chain. This entry is derived from a study of blood T cell repertoires in COVID-19. Study overall: T cells, B-cell-depleted T cells, or PBMCs supplied cDNA or gDNA.

Germline assignment: CDR1 KGHSH and CDR2 LQKENI. This CDR3 is 15 amino acids long. Unmatched junction bases numbered 12, after V lost 4 bases and J lost 9 bases. Authors' methods: Researchers report that nucleated cell counts were estimated from reference gene primer amplification. Profiling relied on immunoSEQ multiplex PCR, and the TCRdb table lists in-frame clones only, not all of them. From that table come the V and J calls and clone size; the DNA was used to work out D and trimming. The sample yields around 220,000 clones, roughly 87% seen once. The clonotype originates from a man aged 40-49 years with active or convalescent COVID-19. V is TRBV18 and J is TRBJ1-1; 9 bases fit TRBD1. The sequencing input was peripheral blood. Here the CDR3 reads CASSLSGTGFTKAFF. For the CDR3, the DNA is TGTGCCAGCTCACTTTCCGGGACAGGGTTTACTAAAGCTTTCTTT.